The 18 T cell receptor beta chains below come from one sample, sequenced in a study of blood T cell repertoires in COVID-19. Some clones are missing from TCRdb's copy, which holds only in-frame ones; the method was immunoSEQ multiplex PCR. Of 60,000 to 80,000 clones listed, around 80% are singletons. The sequenced material came from peripheral blood. The source of these receptors is a man aged 50-60 years with COVID-19, enrolled during active disease.

This chain connects TRBV6-5 to TRBJ2-5; D is ambiguous. Between the trimmed V and J ends, which lost 6 bases and 7 bases, there was a span of 15 bases. Germline loops: CDR1 MNHEY, CDR2 SVGAGI. The CDR3 extends over 13 amino acids. The chain's CDR3 is CASSPEVTLTQYF. The DNA for the CDR3 is TGTGCCAGCAGCCCAGAAGTGACTTTGACCCAGTACTTC.

V usage is TRBV4-1 and J usage is TRBJ2-5, with D possibly being TRBD1 (6 bases). V was pared by 0 bases and J by 1 base, with 12 bases between. CDR3 size: 16 residues. Germline values: CDR1 MGHRA, CDR2 YSYEKL. The CDR3 bases are TGCGCCAGCAGCCAAGAAACCAGGGGAACCCAAGAGACCCAGTACTTC. Translation: CASSQETRGTQETQYF.

This rearrangement joins TRBV29-1 to TRBJ1-1; 9 positions match TRBD1. CDR3 length: 13 residues. Trimming at V came to 4 bases and at J to 6 bases, leaving 6 bases not matched to a gene. The V gene's germline CDR1 is SQVTM and CDR2 ANQGSEA. CDR3 coding DNA: TGCAGCGTTGTGGGACAGGGAGATTCTGAAGCTTTCTTT. Translated, it gives CSVVGQGDSEAFF.

The chain is built from TRBV28 and TRBJ2-1; the match to TRBD2 covers 12 bases. After removal of 7 bases from V and 7 bases from J, the junction contained 8 bases not matched to a gene. The CDR3 consists of 15 residues. Germline CDR1 MDHEN, CDR2 SYDVKM. DNA for the CDR3: TGTGCCAGCACATACTTAACTAGCGGGAGGAATGAGCAGTTCTTC. Its protein product is CASTYLTSGRNEQFF.

This clone was found once. This chain joins TRBV29-1 and TRBJ1-2; 8 bases are a match to TRBD1. The CDR3 has 13 amino acids. Germline CDR1 reads SQVTM; CDR2 reads ANQGSEA. V dropped 5 bases and J dropped 8; count of bases not matched to a gene: 10. CDR3 nucleotide sequence: TGCAGCGTTTCAAGGACAGGGTTGCTCGGCTACACCTTC. Its protein product is CSVSRTGLLGYTF.

This rearrangement joins TRBV2 to TRBJ2-1, with 7 bases that match TRBD1. V was pared by 4 bases and J by 5 bases, with 5 bases of the junction left unmatched. The CDR3 has 14 residues. The germline gives CDR1 SNHLY, CDR2 FYNNEI. DNA of the CDR3: TGTGCCAGCAGTGTTAACAGGGGAAACAATGAGCAGTTCTTC. Translating gives CASSVNRGNNEQFF.

This clone was detected only a few times. V gene TRBV9 combines with J gene TRBJ2-3, with 10 nucleotides matching TRBD2. Germline values: CDR1 SGDLS, CDR2 YYNGEE. CDR3 length: 15 residues. With 6 bases clipped from V and 1 base from J, the junction kept 5 bases outside the gene matches. The CDR3 loop reads CASILAGEGTDTQYF. The CDR3 bases are TGTGCCAGCATCCTAGCGGGAGAGGGCACAGATACGCAGTATTTT. The full variable domain, completed using reference TRBV9 and TRBJ2-3, is DSGVTQTPKHLITATGQRVTLRCSPRSGDLSVYWYQQSLDQGLQFLIQYYNGEERAKGNILERFSAQQFPDLHSELNLSSLELGDSALYFCASILAGEGTDTQYFGPGTRLTVL.

The chain employs TRBV27 and TRBJ2-7, with TRBD2 matching 9 bases. Germline loops: CDR1 MNHEY, CDR2 SMNVEV (reference sequence). This CDR3 contains 15 residues. V gave up 2 bases and J gave up 5 bases; unmatched junction bases: 7. CDR3 sequence reads: CASSLRLAAPNEQYF. The CDR3 DNA reads as TGTGCCAGCAGTTTAAGACTAGCGGCTCCCAACGAGCAGTACTTC.

This sequence joins TRBV7-2 and TRBJ2-3; the D is unclear. Between the trimmed V and J ends, which lost 7 bases and 3 bases, there was a span of 11 bases. The CDR3 covers 13 residues. Germline CDR1 SGHTA, CDR2 FQGNSA. The CDR3 DNA follows: TGTGCCAGCACCCCCCCGGGTACAGATACGCAGTATTTT. Its protein product is CASTPPGTDTQYF. The full variable domain, in which reference TRBV7-2 and TRBJ2-3 provide the parts outside the CDR3, is GAGVSQSPSNKVTEKGKDVELRCDPISGHTALYWYRQSLGQGLEFLIYFQGNSAPDKSGLPSDRFSAERTGGSVSTLTIQRTQQEDSAVYLCASTPPGTDTQYFGPGTRLTVL.

This chain connects TRBV7-9 to TRBJ1-6; a possible D gene is TRBD1 (6 bases). Deletions cut 2 bases from V and 8 bases from J, with 7 bases between. Germline loops: CDR1 SEHNR, CDR2 FQNEAQ (reference sequence). CDR3 length: 13 residues. The CDR3 DNA reads TGTGCCAGCAGCTTATACAGGGATTCACCCCTCCACTTT. Translation gives CASSLYRDSPLHF.

J is TRBJ1-1 and V is TRBV4-3, with D unclear. Germline V gives CDR1 LGHNA, CDR2 YSLEER. The CDR3 is 15 amino acids. V dropped 1 base and J dropped 7 bases, with 16 bases sitting between them. Written as DNA, the CDR3 is TGCGCCAGCAGCCAAGTGGACTTGCCGAGCGGTGAAGCTTTCTTT. As protein: CASSQVDLPSGEAFF.

This sequence joins TRBV14 and TRBJ2-1, with TRBD2 matching over 10 bases. Germline lookup yields CDR1 SGHDN and CDR2 FVKESK. The CDR3 totals 13 residues. Trimming took 4 bases from V and 12 from J; bases not matched to a gene: 6. The CDR3 bases are TGTGCCAGCAGCCCCCAGCGGGAGGGGTTGCAGTTCTTC. This translates into CASSPQREGLQFF.

CDR3 DNA: TGTGCCACCCCGAGGGGGTCCCAAGAGACCCAGTACTTC. Its translation is CATPRGSQETQYF. This chain links TRBV9 with TRBJ2-5; perhaps TRBD1 as D (6 bases). The CDR3 spans 13 residues. Germline V gene lookup returns CDR1 SGDLS and CDR2 YYNGEE. Trimming took off 9 bases at V and 1 base at J, with 13 bases between the two ends.

This chain links TRBV29-1 with TRBJ2-7; the D gene is possibly TRBD2 (5 bases). The CDR3 is made up of 12 amino acids. Trimming shortened V by 6 bases and J by 1 base, and 10 bases separated the two germline ends. The V gene's germline CDR1 is SQVTM and CDR2 ANQGSEA. CDR3 loop: CSVGRGSYEQYF. CDR3 DNA sequence: TGCAGCGTAGGCCGGGGTTCCTACGAGCAGTACTTC.

V usage is TRBV2 and J usage is TRBJ2-1; 10 bases map to TRBD2. J lost 8 bases, V lost 8 bases, and 12 bases had no gene match. Germline V lookup: CDR1 SNHLY, CDR2 FYNNEI. The CDR3 contains 15 residues. CDR3 loop: CASYPLSSGRDEQFF. CDR3 coding DNA: TGTGCCAGCTACCCTTTGTCTAGCGGGAGAGATGAGCAGTTCTTC.

The genes are TRBV28 and TRBJ2-7, with D maybe TRBD2 (5 bases). V was clipped by 8 bases and J by 1 base, with 12 bases between them. The CDR3 totals 13 residues. CDR1 is MDHEN and CDR2 is SYDVKM in the germline V gene. In DNA, the CDR3 is TGTGCCAGCCGAGACGGGGTTTCCTACGAGCAGTACTTC. Amino acid sequence: CASRDGVSYEQYF.

This CDR3 reads CASRSGLAGGDTQYF. DNA for the CDR3: TGCGCCAGCAGATCGGGTCTAGCGGGAGGAGATACGCAGTATTTT. J is TRBJ2-3 and V is TRBV5-1; 11 bases fit TRBD2. This CDR3 has 15 amino acids. The germline V gene encodes CDR1 SGHRS and CDR2 YFSETQ. V shed 5 bases, J shed 5 bases, and the junction held 7 bases outside the gene matches.

This clone was detected a few times. The genes are TRBV20-1 and TRBJ2-4; possibly TRBD1 for D (6 bases). CDR1 DFQATT and CDR2 SNEGSKA come from the germline V gene (reference sequence). CDR3 size: 13 residues. Trimming pared 3 bases from V and 2 bases from J, leaving 8 bases between. In nucleotides, the CDR3 is TGCAGTGCTAGTACAGGGACCAAAAACATTCAGTACTTC. It specifies CSASTGTKNIQYF.